This TCR beta chain was retrieved from a study of CD8+CD57+ T cells in acquired aplastic anemia. Across the study: Sorted CD4+ and CD8+ cells gave an average of roughly 3.3 ug of DNA. General study results and limits: Overlapping CD8+ CDR3 repertoires of patients and controls contained nearly 30 shared sequences.

This clonotype occurred many times. Its antigen is currently unknown. Germline values: CDR1 SGDLS, CDR2 YYNGEE. The CDR3 sequence is 15 residues long. After removal of 3 bases from V and 5 bases from J, the junction contained 9 bases not matched to a gene. Template material for TCR beta VDJ and CDR3 profiling consisted of genomic DNA. TCRdb reprocessed the reads with MiXCR, giving one entry per CDR3 protein. The sample has tens of thousands of distinct CDR3 sequences; approximately 45% are singletons. This sequence joins TRBV9 and TRBJ2-5; 8 positions match TRBD1. The sequenced sample was sorted CD4+, CD8+, or CD8+CD57+ T cells (not recorded which) from PBMCs. The sequence came from a human donor in good health, serving as a control. CDR3 sequence (DNA): TGTGCCAGCAGCGCTGGGACAGGCGGCGGGGAGACCCAGTACTTC. Translation: CASSAGTGGGETQYF. Full variable domain (rest looked up from reference TRBV9 and TRBJ2-5): DSGVTQTPKHLITATGQRVTLRCSPRSGDLSVYWYQQSLDQGLQFLIQYYNGEERAKGNILERFSAQQFPDLHSELNLSSLELGDSALYFCASSAGTGGGETQYFGPGTRLLVL.